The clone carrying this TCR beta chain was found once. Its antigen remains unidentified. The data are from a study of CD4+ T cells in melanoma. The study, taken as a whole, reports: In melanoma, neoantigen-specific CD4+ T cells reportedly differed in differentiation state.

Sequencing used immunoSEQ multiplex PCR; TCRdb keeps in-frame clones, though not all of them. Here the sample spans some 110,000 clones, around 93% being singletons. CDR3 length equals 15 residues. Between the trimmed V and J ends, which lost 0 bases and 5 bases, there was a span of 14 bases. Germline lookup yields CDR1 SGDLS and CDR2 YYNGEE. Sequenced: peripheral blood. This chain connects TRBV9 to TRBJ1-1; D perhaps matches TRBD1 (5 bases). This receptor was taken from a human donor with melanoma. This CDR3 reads CASSVGVGAGTEAFF. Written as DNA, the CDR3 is TGTGCCAGCAGCGTAGGAGTAGGGGCAGGGACTGAAGCTTTCTTT.